This is a list of T cell receptor beta chains from one sample in a study of lymphopenia after photon versus proton radiotherapy. Assay: immunoSEQ multiplex PCR; the TCRdb copy retains only in-frame clones and omits some. The profile shows 150,000 to 200,000 clones, approximately 91% of them singletons. Sample: peripheral blood, taken from a patient treated with photon-based radiotherapy. The receptors here all came from a man over 45 with gastric cancer. Each CDR3 is given without its conserved first and last residue. The order of the fields is J gene, V gene, CDR3 protein.

TRBJ2-2	TRBV7-3	ASRPSYTGELF
TRBJ2-5	TRBV25-1	ASGGEETQY
TRBJ1-1	TRBV30	AWSAGQGGSGAF
TRBJ2-7	TRBV19	ASSAGTGILEQY
TRBJ2-4	TRBV7-2	ASSPRLTSGRAPGGIQY
TRBJ2-7	TRBV30	ARLEYEQY
TRBJ2-1	TRBV19	ASSTPQGSSYNEQF
TRBJ1-2	TRBV10-3	AIGGPNVDGYT
TRBJ2-1	TRBV11-2	ASSLVRNNEQF
TRBJ1-2	TRBV5-1	ASSFDGFYGYT
TRBJ2-7	TRBV19	ASSTRQRSYEQY
TRBJ1-1	TRBV7-9	ASSLVGRGTEAF
TRBJ2-4	TRBV19	ASATGNIQY
TRBJ2-5	TRBV5-4	ASSLGSGQETQY
TRBJ1-5	TRBV18	ASSPDRGGNQPQH
TRBJ1-5	TRBV6-1	ASRGTLYSNQPQH
TRBJ1-2	TRBV29-1	SVEDDRQEKCYT
TRBJ2-2	TRBV11-3	ASSLKIGELF
TRBJ2-3	TRBV5-4	ASSLEGPTDTQY
TRBJ2-7	TRBV27	ASSLRDRGLYEQY
TRBJ2-5	TRBV5-5	ASSFGSQLQETQY
TRBJ1-5	TRBV5-5	ASSLRAGGPNQPQH
TRBJ2-2	TRBV7-7	ASSKDIPGELF
TRBJ2-2	TRBV29-1	SVEDSALGAGELF
TRBJ1-1	TRBV16	ASSQSGQLAEAF
TRBJ1-3	TRBV9	ASSVWGGNTIY
TRBJ2-3	TRBV19	ASSIPPSGSGLATQY
TRBJ2-5	TRBV6-1	ASSEEVAGTGLRETQY
TRBJ1-5	TRBV30	AWSGSGWYQPQH
TRBJ1-1	TRBV30	AWRTGPNTEAF
TRBJ1-2	TRBV6-5	ASISGVGYGYT